One sample yielded the 6 T cell receptor beta chains listed below, sequenced in a study of cytomegalovirus exposure and HLA in healthy donors. 60 Vbeta and 13 Jbeta primers were used in PCR. Assay used: immunoSEQ multiplex PCR; TCRdb lists only in-frame clones, some missing. Found here are 150,000 to 200,000 clones, approximately 88% of them singletons; the top ten hold 1.2%. What was sequenced was PBMCs. The receptors stem from a boy aged 2 to 10 in good health and CMV-seronegative.

The V call is TRBV27, the J call TRBJ2-7; 15 bases match TRBD2. The CDR3 length is 18 residues. Germline lookup yields CDR1 MNHEY and CDR2 SMNVEV (reference sequence). The J segment lost 2 bases and the V segment lost 8 bases, leaving 13 bases of the junction unmatched. CDR3 bases: TGTGCCAGCGGGTTCCCGGGACTAGCGGGAGGCCTCCCCTACGAGCAGTACTTC. Protein sequence: CASGFPGLAGGLPYEQYF.

This clone turned up a few times. This chain links TRBV9 with TRBJ2-1; D might be TRBD2 (6 bases). This CDR3 comprises 15 residues. V was shortened by 3 bases and J by 5 bases, with 15 bases between the two germline ends. CDR1 is SGDLS, CDR2 YYNGEE, per germline. The CDR3 spells CASSAGTRTNNEQFF. The CDR3 DNA follows: TGTGCCAGCAGCGCCGGGACTCGGACGAACAATGAGCAGTTCTTC.

The chain couples TRBV4-3 to TRBJ2-1, with TRBD2 identical over 10 bases. Trimming took 0 bases from V and 5 from J; bases not matched to a gene: 4. The CDR3 has 16 residues. Germline CDR1 and CDR2: LGHNA and YSLEER. The CDR3 nucleotides are TGCGCCAGCAGCCAAGATAGGAGCGGGAGGGACAATGAGCAGTTCTTC. The encoded protein is CASSQDRSGRDNEQFF.

The chain carries TRBV2 and TRBJ2-5; a possible D gene is TRBD1 (6 bases). The CDR3 is made up of 14 amino acids. Deletions cut 8 bases from V and 6 bases from J, with 19 bases between. Germline V gene data show CDR1 as SNHLY and CDR2 as FYNNEI. This chain's CDR3 is CASGTRGTIKTQYF. CDR3 bases: TGTGCCAGCGGTACCAGAGGGACAATTAAGACCCAGTACTTC. The complete variable domain, with remaining parts taken from reference TRBV2 and TRBJ2-5, reads EPEVTQTPSHQVTQMGQEVILRCVPISNHLYFYWYRQILGQKVEFLVSFYNNEISEKSEIFDDQFSVERPDGSNFTLKIRSTKLEDSAMYFCASGTRGTIKTQYFGPGTRLLVL.

The chain combines TRBV7-3 with TRBJ2-2, with 7 bases that match TRBD2. The CDR3 runs 16 residues. Germline CDR1 SGHTA, CDR2 FQGTGA. The trim removed 2 bases at V and 0 bases at J, leaving 3 bases unmatched. The CDR3 reads CASSLRTSANTGELFF. CDR3 DNA sequence: TGTGCCAGCAGCTTACGGACTAGTGCGAACACCGGGGAGCTGTTTTTT.

The rearrangement joins TRBV5-6 to TRBJ2-5; 7 bases map to TRBD2. With V trimmed by 1 base and J by 4 bases, 1 base remained unmatched. The germline V gene has CDR1 SGHDT and CDR2 YYEEEE. The CDR3 loop spans 13 amino acids. The CDR3 coding sequence is TGTGCCAGCAGCTTGAGGACTAGAGAGACCCAGTACTTC. It is translated as CASSLRTRETQYF.